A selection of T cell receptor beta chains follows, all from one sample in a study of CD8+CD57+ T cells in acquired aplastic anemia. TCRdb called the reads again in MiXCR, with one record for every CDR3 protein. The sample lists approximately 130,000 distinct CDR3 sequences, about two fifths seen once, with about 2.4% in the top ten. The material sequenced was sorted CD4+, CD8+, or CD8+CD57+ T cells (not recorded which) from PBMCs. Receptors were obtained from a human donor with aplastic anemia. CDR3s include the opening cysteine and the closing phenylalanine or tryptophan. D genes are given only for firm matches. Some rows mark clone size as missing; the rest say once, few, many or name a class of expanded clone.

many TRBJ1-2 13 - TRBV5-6 CASSLMGKYGYTF TGTGCCAGCAGCTTGATGGGGAAGTATGGCTACACCTTC
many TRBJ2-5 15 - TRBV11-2 CASSLDGRQRETQYF TGTGCCAGCAGCTTAGATGGGAGACAGAGGGAGACCCAGTACTTC
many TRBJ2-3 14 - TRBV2 CASRAPSLTDTQYF TGTGCCAGCAGGGCTCCATCGCTTACAGATACGCAGTATTTT
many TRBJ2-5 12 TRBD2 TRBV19 CASSPGGETQYF TGTGCCAGTTCTCCGGGGGGAGAGACCCAGTACTTC
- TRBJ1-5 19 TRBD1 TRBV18 CASSPSRTGGAGSNQPQHF TGTGCCAGCTCACCGTCCCGGACAGGGGGCGCCGGGAGCAATCAGCCCCAGCATTTT
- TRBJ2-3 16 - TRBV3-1 CASSQEWGAATDTQYF TGTGCCAGCAGCCAAGAGTGGGGGGCTGCCACAGATACGCAGTATTTT
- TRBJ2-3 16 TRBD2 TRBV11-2 CASSLVAGGRTDTQYF TGTGCCAGCAGCTTAGTGGCGGGGGGCCGGACAGATACGCAGTATTTT
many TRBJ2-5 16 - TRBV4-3 CASSQGLSLGRETQYF TGCGCCAGCAGCCAAGGCCTTAGTCTGGGGAGGGAGACCCAGTACTTC
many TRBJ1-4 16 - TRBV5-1 CASSLVQAASNEKLFF TGCGCCAGCAGCTTGGTTCAGGCAGCTTCTAATGAAAAACTGTTTTTT
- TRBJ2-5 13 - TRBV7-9 CASTKTAQETQYF TGTGCCAGCACCAAGACAGCCCAAGAGACCCAGTACTTC
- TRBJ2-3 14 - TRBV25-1 CAGRGLVNTDTQYF TGTGCCGGCAGGGGCCTTGTCAACACAGATACGCAGTATTTT
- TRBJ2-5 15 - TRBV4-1 CASRSGPEIQETQYF TGCGCCAGTAGATCCGGGCCAGAGATCCAAGAGACCCAGTACTTC
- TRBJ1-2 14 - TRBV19 CASKRGRALYGCTF TGTGCCAGTAAGCGTGGGAGGGCGCTATATGGCTGCACCTTC